The following is a T cell receptor beta chain sequence with its context. This clone showed up just a few times. Its binding antigen is unknown. Per-nucleotide qualities are absent, and no much larger clonotype sits a single base away. The CDR3, cysteine through phenylalanine, is 13 amino acids long. The retained sequence is limited to the CDR3, 39 bases, with the frame set at the first base. The germline V gene sets CDR1 to SGHTA and CDR2 to FQGNSA. V is clipped by 6 bases and J by 1 base, and the sequence between their germline boundaries is 9 bases long. The immunoSEQ Assay, a bias-controlled multiplex PCR, was used to amplify TCRbeta CDR3 regions from genomic DNA. Processing in the source paper ran as follows. Within the assay, amplification of reference gene primers was used to estimate how many nucleated cells each sample contained. To quantify the absolute abundance of each unique TCRbeta CDR3 rearrangement, sequence reads were collapsed and filtered. For each sample, productive Simpson clonality was calculated by taking the square root of Simpson's diversity index across productive rearrangements. As stored in TCRdb, this immuneACCESS dataset retains in-frame rearrangements with V and J assigned. A fraction of the clones does not appear; measured against another copy, unresolved V genes explain less than half of the discrepancy, and the remainder lacks a known reason. The V and J calls and clone size were taken over from that table, and D and trimming were inferred from the DNA. The sample profile shows around 260,000 clones; approximately 84% of them were found once. About a sixth of the sample is taken by the ten largest.

This sample was taken from a study of blood T cell repertoires in COVID-19 (TCRdb year 2020). About the study as a whole: Samples from collaborators originated in the United States, Italy and Spain and spanned both the acute and convalescent phases of COVID-19. The prospective study material was composed of cDNA or gDNA derived from T cells, B-cell-depleted T cells, or PBMCs. Subjects who had been exposed to COVID-19, were actively infected with it, or had recovered from it provided the deeply sampled blood TCRbeta repertoires that made up the dataset. The repertoires were released in a freely available public database meant as a resource for research on the immune response to SARS-CoV-2. The samples were drawn from the first 160 participants of the ongoing ImmuneRACE study and from some 1,300 subjects provided by 6 global collaborators. Nearly every sample came with metadata listing a de-identified subject ID, COVID-19 status, age in years and sex. Where available, HLA class I and class II types were obtained from metadata supplied by the sample provider rather than from assay-based typing. General findings and caveats noted by the study authors: The amount of clinical and demographic metadata varied by source and participant and was provided uncurated.

One collaborating source in Seattle enrolled patients while the patients were actively infected and followed the patients over time throughout the course of disease. Whole blood was collected in K2EDTA tubes by collaborating institutions according to the institutions' own protocols. For TCRbeta analysis, collaborator samples were shipped as frozen whole blood, as isolated PBMCs, or as DNA extracted from either sample type. The chain couples TRBV7-2 to TRBJ1-1; too little of a D gene remains to name it. The source of this sequence is a person aged 65 to 85 with COVID-19, enrolled during active disease. Sequenced input: peripheral blood. The sequenced DNA: TGTGCCAGCAGAGCGGGATCGAACACTGAAGCTTTCTTT. Translated, this is CASRAGSNTEAFF.